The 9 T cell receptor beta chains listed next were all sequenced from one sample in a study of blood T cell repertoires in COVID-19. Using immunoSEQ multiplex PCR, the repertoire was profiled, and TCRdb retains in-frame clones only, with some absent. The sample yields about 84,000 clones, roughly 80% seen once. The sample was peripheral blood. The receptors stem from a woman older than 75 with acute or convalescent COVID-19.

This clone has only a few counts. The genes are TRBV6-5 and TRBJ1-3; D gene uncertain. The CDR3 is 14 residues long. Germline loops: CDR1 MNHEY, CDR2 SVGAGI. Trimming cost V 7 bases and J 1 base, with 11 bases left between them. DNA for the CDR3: TGTGCCAGCATTTCTCGGGGATCTGGAAACACCATATATTTT. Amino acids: CASISRGSGNTIYF.

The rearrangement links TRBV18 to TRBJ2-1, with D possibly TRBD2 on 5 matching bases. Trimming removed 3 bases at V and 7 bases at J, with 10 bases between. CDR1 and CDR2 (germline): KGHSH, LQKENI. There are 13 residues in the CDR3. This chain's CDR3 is CASSPSGSNEQFF. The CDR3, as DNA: TGTGCCAGCTCACCGAGCGGTTCAAATGAGCAGTTCTTC.

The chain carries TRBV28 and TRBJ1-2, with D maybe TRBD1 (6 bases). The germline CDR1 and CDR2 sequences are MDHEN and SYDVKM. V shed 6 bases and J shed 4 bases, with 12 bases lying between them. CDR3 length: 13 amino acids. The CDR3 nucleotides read TGTGCCAGCAGCCTCGGGGGGGCCTATGGCTACACCTTC. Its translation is CASSLGGAYGYTF.

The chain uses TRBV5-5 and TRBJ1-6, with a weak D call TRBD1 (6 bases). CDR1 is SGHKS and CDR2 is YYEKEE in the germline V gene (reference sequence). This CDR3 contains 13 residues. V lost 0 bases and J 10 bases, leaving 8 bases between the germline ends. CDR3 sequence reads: CASSLEGESPLHF. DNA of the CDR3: TGTGCCAGCAGCTTGGAGGGGGAGTCACCCCTCCACTTT. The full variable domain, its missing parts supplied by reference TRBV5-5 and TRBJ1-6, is DAGVTQSPTHLIKTRGQQVTLRCSPISGHKSVSWYQQVLGQGPQFIFQYYEKEERGRGNFPDRFSARQFPNYSSELNVNALLLGDSALYLCASSLEGESPLHFGNGTRLTVT.

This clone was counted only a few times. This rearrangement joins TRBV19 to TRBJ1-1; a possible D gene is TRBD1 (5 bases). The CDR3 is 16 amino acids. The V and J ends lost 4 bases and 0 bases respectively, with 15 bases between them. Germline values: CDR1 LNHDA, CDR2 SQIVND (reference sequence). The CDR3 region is CASSNHRPFLNTEAFF. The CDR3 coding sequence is TGTGCCAGTAGTAACCACAGGCCGTTCCTGAACACTGAAGCTTTCTTT. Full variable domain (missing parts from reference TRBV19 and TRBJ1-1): DGGITQSPKYLFRKEGQNVTLSCEQNLNHDAMYWYRQDPGQGLRLIYYSQIVNDFQKGDIAEGYSVSREKKESFPLTVTSAQKNPTAFYLCASSNHRPFLNTEAFFGQGTRLTVV.

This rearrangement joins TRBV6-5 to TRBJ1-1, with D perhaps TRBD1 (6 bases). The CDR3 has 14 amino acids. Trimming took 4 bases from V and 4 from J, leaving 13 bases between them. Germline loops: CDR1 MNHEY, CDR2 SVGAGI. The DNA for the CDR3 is TGTGCCAGCAGTTCAATACAGGGAGCCACTGAAGCTTTCTTT. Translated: CASSSIQGATEAFF.

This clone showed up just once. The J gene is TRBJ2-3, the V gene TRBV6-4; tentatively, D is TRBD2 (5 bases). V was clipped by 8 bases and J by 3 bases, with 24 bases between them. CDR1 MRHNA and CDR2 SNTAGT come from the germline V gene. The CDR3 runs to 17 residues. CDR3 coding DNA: TGTGCCAGCGAGCAACACTCGCCCGGACTGGCGACAGATACGCAGTATTTT. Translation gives CASEQHSPGLATDTQYF.

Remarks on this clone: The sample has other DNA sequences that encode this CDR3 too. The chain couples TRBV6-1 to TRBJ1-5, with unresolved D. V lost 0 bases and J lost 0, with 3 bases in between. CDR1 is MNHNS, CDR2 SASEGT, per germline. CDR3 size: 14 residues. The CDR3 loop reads CASSEAYSNQPQHF. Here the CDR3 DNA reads TGTGCCAGCAGTGAAGCCTATAGCAATCAGCCCCAGCATTTT.

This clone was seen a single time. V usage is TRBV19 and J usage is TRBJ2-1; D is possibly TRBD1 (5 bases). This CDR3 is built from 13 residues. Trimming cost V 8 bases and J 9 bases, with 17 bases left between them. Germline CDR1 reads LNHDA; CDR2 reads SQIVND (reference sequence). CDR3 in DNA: TGTGCCAGTCGCCCTCAGGGTACCGGTGAGCAGTTCTTC. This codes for CASRPQGTGEQFF.